This T cell receptor (beta chain) was found in a study of T cell responses to AZD1222 COVID-19 vaccine. Generated by immunoSEQ multiplex PCR, the TCRdb table keeps only in-frame clones and is missing some. The profile covers over 130,000 clones, with roughly 90% appearing a single time and approximately 4.5% taken by the ten largest. Worth noting for this clone: Its antigen is undetermined. Other DNA sequences in the same sample also yield this CDR3.

General study points: The study sampled repertoires only after the peak T cell response. Only six or seven AZD1222 recipients were seropositive at baseline. Clonal diversity was possibly underestimated; the donors were predominantly white British and more often female.

This specimen was peripheral blood, taken on day 0 of AZD1222 vaccination. This receptor was obtained from an adult in good health.

CDR3 bases: TGTGCCAGCAGCTTAGCGGGGGGCACCTACGAGCAGTACTTC. Translating gives CASSLAGGTYEQYF. V is TRBV7-2 and J is TRBJ2-7; D tentatively reads TRBD1 or TRBD2 (6 bases each). The CDR3 is made up of 14 amino acids. Germline values: CDR1 SGHTA, CDR2 FQGNSA. V lost 0 bases, J lost 2 bases, and 8 bases lay in between. The full variable domain, with the rest looked up from reference TRBV7-2 and TRBJ2-7, is GAGVSQSPSNKVTEKGKDVELRCDPISGHTALYWYRQSLGQGLEFLIYFQGNSAPDKSGLPSDRFSAERTGGSVSTLTIQRTQQEDSAVYLCASSLAGGTYEQYFGPGTRLTVT.